Listed below are T cell receptor beta chains from one sample, sequenced in a study of cytomegalovirus exposure and HLA in healthy donors. Assay: immunoSEQ multiplex PCR; the TCRdb copy retains only in-frame clones and omits some. The repertoire consists of around 150,000 clones, with around 75% occurring once and the leading ten covering about 4.5%. Sequenced sample: PBMCs. Source of these receptors: a man between 18 and 29 years old in good health and CMV-seropositive. Each CDR3 is given with its conserved first and last residue. Fields, in order: D gene, J gene, V gene, clone size, CDR3 protein, CDR3 DNA. D genes are given only for firm matches. The size field is filled for only some rows; it gives once, few, many or a size class.

>TRBD1|TRBJ1-4|TRBV9|-
CASSGGTGVTEKLFF
TGTGCCAGCAGCGGGGGGACAGGGGTTACTGAAAAACTGTTTTTT
>TRBD1|TRBJ1-5|TRBV28|few
CASSIQGALSNQPQHF
TGTGCCAGCAGTATACAGGGGGCTTTGAGCAATCAGCCCCAGCATTTT
>TRBD1|TRBJ1-6|TRBV6-6|-
CASSPGTGDSPLHF
TGTGCCAGCAGTCCCGGGACAGGGGATTCACCCCTCCACTTT
>TRBD1|TRBJ2-2|TRBV29-1|-
CSVGDRSTGELFF
TGCAGCGTGGGGGACAGATCAACCGGGGAGCTGTTTTTT
>-|TRBJ1-2|TRBV7-9|-
CASSLAGQGDGYTF
TGTGCCAGCAGCTTAGCGGGCCAGGGCGACGGCTACACCTTC
>-|TRBJ2-1|TRBV19|-
CASSIDSGNEQFF
TGTGCCAGTAGTATAGATTCCGGTAATGAGCAGTTCTTC
>-|TRBJ1-1|TRBV9|-
CASSTGNTEAFF
TGTGCCAGCAGTACCGGGAACACTGAAGCTTTCTTT
>-|TRBJ1-1|TRBV2|-
CASIYTGSEAFF
TGTGCCAGCATCTACACAGGGTCTGAAGCTTTCTTT
>TRBD1|TRBJ1-2|TRBV11-3|few
CASSLGTGSGYTF
TGTGCCAGCAGCTTAGGGACAGGGTCTGGCTACACCTTC
>-|TRBJ2-1|TRBV5-6|-
CASSTIPGATIDNEQFF
TGTGCCAGCAGCACAATCCCGGGAGCCACGATAGACAATGAGCAGTTCTTC
>-|TRBJ1-6|TRBV27|-
CASRVSRPYNSPLHF
TGTGCCAGCAGAGTTTCGAGGCCCTATAATTCACCCCTCCACTTT
>-|TRBJ1-6|TRBV15|-
CATNPTVSSLHF
TGTGCCACCAATCCGACAGTCAGCTCCCTCCACTTT
>-|TRBJ1-1|TRBV9|-
CASSGVGGTEAFF
TGTGCCAGCAGCGGGGTCGGAGGCACTGAAGCTTTCTTT
>TRBD1|TRBJ1-5|TRBV2|-
CASSRTGGQPQHF
TGTGCCAGCAGCCGGACAGGTGGGCAGCCCCAGCATTTT
>-|TRBJ1-1|TRBV6-5|-
CASSYEQVSMNTEAFF
TGTGCCAGCAGTTATGAACAGGTCAGCATGAACACTGAAGCTTTCTTT
>-|TRBJ1-5|TRBV19|-
CASSREGWTDSNQPQHF
TGTGCCAGTAGTAGGGAGGGGTGGACAGATAGCAATCAGCCCCAGCATTTT
>-|TRBJ1-4|TRBV7-9|-
CASSLLQGSNEKLFF
TGTGCCAGCAGCTTATTACAGGGCTCTAATGAAAAACTGTTTTTT
>TRBD1|TRBJ1-2|TRBV14|-
CASSPPLRQGGYGYTF
TGTGCCAGCAGTCCCCCCCTAAGACAGGGGGGCTATGGCTACACCTTC
>TRBD1|TRBJ1-1|TRBV6-1|few
CASSRDRDATEAFF
TGTGCCAGCAGTCGAGACAGGGACGCCACTGAAGCTTTCTTT
>-|TRBJ2-1|TRBV7-2|-
CASSSVFNEQFF
TGTGCCAGCAGCTCCGTTTTTAATGAGCAGTTCTTC
>-|TRBJ2-3|TRBV6-4|few
CASSERATGTDTQYF
TGTGCCAGCAGCGAGCGAGCCACTGGCACAGATACGCAGTATTTT
>-|TRBJ1-5|TRBV5-6|once
CASSPGGANQPQHF
TGTGCCAGCAGCCCAGGCGGGGCTAATCAGCCCCAGCATTTT
>-|TRBJ1-5|TRBV2|-
CATDGGAVNQPQHF
TGTGCCACTGACGGCGGGGCAGTCAATCAGCCCCAGCATTTT
>-|TRBJ1-2|TRBV6-1|-
CASSEKISGRGNGNNYGYTF
TGTGCCAGCAGTGAAAAAATATCGGGGAGAGGGAATGGTAATAACTATGGCTACACCTTC
>-|TRBJ2-3|TRBV9|-
CASSAFLGTSTDTQYF
TGTGCCAGCAGCGCCTTTTTGGGGACTAGCACAGATACGCAGTATTTT
>TRBD1|TRBJ1-1|TRBV5-1|few
CASSFRDRVELNTEAFF
TGCGCCAGCAGCTTCCGGGACAGGGTAGAATTAAACACTGAAGCTTTCTTT
>TRBD2|TRBJ2-3|TRBV9|-
CASSASGLGTDTQYF
TGTGCCAGCAGCGCTAGCGGGCTGGGCACAGATACGCAGTATTTT
>-|TRBJ1-1|TRBV5-5|-
CASSLGEETEAFF
TGTGCCAGCAGCTTGGGGGAGGAAACTGAAGCTTTCTTT
>TRBD1|TRBJ2-2|TRBV5-6|-
CASSATGIGELFF
TGTGCCAGCAGCGCGACAGGGATCGGGGAGCTGTTTTTT
>-|TRBJ1-2|TRBV5-4|few
CASTLIGGQTTYGYTF
TGTGCCAGCACTTTAATCGGAGGACAGACGACCTATGGCTACACCTTC
>-|TRBJ1-1|TRBV29-1|-
CSVTGAANAEAFF
TGCAGCGTTACGGGAGCCGCCAACGCTGAAGCTTTCTTT
>-|TRBJ1-5|TRBV19|-
CASSSVPRSNQPQHF
TGTGCCAGTAGTTCAGTCCCGAGGAGCAATCAGCCCCAGCATTTT
>-|TRBJ1-1|TRBV6-1|-
CASMGAGPTEAFF
TGTGCCAGCATGGGGGCAGGGCCCACTGAAGCTTTCTTT
>TRBD2|TRBJ2-1|TRBV5-6|-
CASGLAGGLINEQFF
TGTGCCAGCGGACTAGCGGGGGGATTGATCAATGAGCAGTTCTTC
>-|TRBJ1-1|TRBV5-4|-
CASSLAGGLNTEAFF
TGTGCCAGCAGCTTGGCTGGCGGGTTGAACACTGAAGCTTTCTTT
>-|TRBJ1-6|TRBV7-9|once
CASCPKENSPLHF
TGTGCCAGCTGCCCCAAAGAGAATTCACCCCTCCACTTT
>-|TRBJ1-1|TRBV7-9|-
CASSLAAGLNTEAFF
TGTGCCAGCAGCTTAGCCGCGGGACTGAACACTGAAGCTTTCTTT
>TRBD1|TRBJ1-1|TRBV18|few
CASSVDRGTEAFF
TGTGCCAGCTCAGTCGACAGGGGCACTGAAGCTTTCTTT